These 26 T cell receptor beta chains originate from one sample sequenced in a study of T cells after yellow fever vaccination. TCRdb re-called the 5' RACE reads through MiXCR, storing one row per CDR3 protein. The profile shows some 600,000 distinct CDR3 sequences, 9% to 15% of them singletons. The sequenced sample was PBMCs, obtained on the day of the yellow fever booster vaccination. The receptor set was obtained from a man aged 25-40 years who received the YFV17D yellow fever vaccine.

This clonotype occurred a few times. This rearrangement joins TRBV14 to TRBJ2-7; D might be TRBD2 (5 bases). The V and J ends lost 2 bases and 6 bases respectively, with 17 bases between them. There are 15 residues in the CDR3. Germline lookup yields CDR1 SGHDN and CDR2 FVKESK. CDR3 bases: TGTGCCAGCAGCCAATATAGTAGCGTAAACGGCGAGCAGTACTTC. Its protein is CASSQYSSVNGEQYF.

This clonotype was observed a few times. The chain uses TRBV5-5 and TRBJ2-2; no firm D call. V was shortened by 4 bases and J by 3 bases, with 16 bases between the two germline ends. Germline assignment: CDR1 SGHKS and CDR2 YYEKEE (reference sequence). The CDR3 covers 16 residues. The CDR3 sequence is CASSRAPNRDTGELFF. For the CDR3, the DNA is TGTGCCAGCAGCCGGGCCCCCAATCGGGACACCGGGGAGCTGTTTTTT.

The chain recombines TRBV7-2 with TRBJ2-5; D remains unclear. The CDR3 has 15 residues. Germline assignment: CDR1 SGHTA and CDR2 FQGNSA. V was pared by 5 bases and J by 5 bases, with 18 bases between. The CDR3 protein is CASSLDWLRSETQYF. Written as DNA, the CDR3 is TGTGCCAGCAGCCTAGATTGGCTGCGATCCGAGACCCAGTACTTC.

This clonotype was found a few times. The chain uses TRBV7-2 and TRBJ2-5, with TRBD2 identical over 7 bases. CDR1 and CDR2 (germline): SGHTA, FQGNSA. V lost 4 bases, J lost 4 bases, and 12 bases stayed unmatched. The CDR3 sequence is 16 residues long. The CDR3 sequence is CASSSGLRGEGETQYF. For the CDR3, the DNA is TGTGCCAGCAGCTCGGGGTTACGGGGGGAAGGAGAGACCCAGTACTTC.

This sequence joins TRBV5-1 and TRBJ1-6; the match to TRBD1 covers 7 bases. The CDR3 extends over 16 amino acids. V shed 3 bases and J 0 bases; nucleotides not matched to a gene: 3. Looked up from germline, CDR1 is SGHRS and CDR2 is YFSETQ. CDR3 region: CASSSGQSSYNSPLHF. In DNA, the CDR3 is TGCGCCAGCAGCTCGGGACAGAGCTCCTATAATTCACCCCTCCACTTT.

V is TRBV5-1 and J is TRBJ2-1; 8 nucleotides agree with TRBD2. This CDR3 region has 16 residues. J gave up 2 bases and V 3 bases, and 7 bases lay outside the gene matches. Germline lookup yields CDR1 SGHRS and CDR2 YFSETQ. The DNA of the CDR3 is TGCGCCAGCAGCTCGATCGGGACTAGGGCCTACAATGAGCAGTTCTTC. Residues: CASSSIGTRAYNEQFF.

This clonotype has a count of ten or more. Germline is not matched at one junction end, which may reflect a read error. The CDR3 DNA is TGTGCCAGCAGCGGACAGGGGTCTTACACTGAGCAGTTCTTC. Translating gives CASSGQGSYTEQFF. The V call is TRBV6-1, the J call TRBJ2-1; 9 nucleotides match TRBD1. The CDR3 sequence is 14 residues long. Germline CDR1 is MNHNS and CDR2 is SASEGT.

The genes are TRBV7-2 and TRBJ2-7; D may be TRBD2 (6 bases). The germline gives CDR1 SGHTA, CDR2 FQGNSA. Trimming removed 4 bases from V and 0 bases from J, with 13 bases in between. The CDR3 length is 15 residues. In nucleotides, the CDR3 is TGTGCCAGCAGCTCACCTGGGACTCGCTCCTACGAGCAGTACTTC. This sequence encodes CASSSPGTRSYEQYF.

This clonotype showed up many times. The chain recombines TRBV20-1 with TRBJ1-3; D gene uncertain. Trimming shortened V by 4 bases and J by 7 bases, and 17 bases separated the two germline ends. Looked up from germline, CDR1 is DFQATT and CDR2 is SNEGSKA (reference sequence). The CDR3 is 14 residues long. The CDR3 DNA follows: TGCAGTGCTAAGTCACTTCTCCTGGGGAACACCATATATTTT. The encoded protein is CSAKSLLLGNTIYF.

This clonotype was found many times. The rearrangement uses TRBV2 and TRBJ2-1; D gene uncertain. This CDR3 contains 12 residues. Looked up from germline, CDR1 is SNHLY and CDR2 is FYNNEI. Trimming removed 1 base from V and 6 bases from J, with 4 bases in between. CDR3 nucleotides: TGTGCCAGCAGTGAAGGGGGCAATGAGCAGTTCTTC. Its protein product is CASSEGGNEQFF.

This clonotype appeared a few times. V is TRBV18 and J is TRBJ2-5; the D gene is possibly TRBD2 (6 bases). This CDR3 is 16 amino acids long. Germline V gene lookup returns CDR1 KGHSH and CDR2 LQKENI. V lost 0 bases, J lost 3 bases, and 14 bases lay in between. CDR3 sequence: CASSPPRAGRKETQYF. The CDR3 DNA sequence: TGTGCCAGCTCACCACCTAGAGCAGGGAGGAAAGAGACCCAGTACTTC.

The chain couples TRBV7-9 to TRBJ2-3; D remains ambiguous. The CDR3 length is 15 residues. Per germline, CDR1 SEHNR and CDR2 FQNEAQ (reference sequence). Between the trimmed V and J ends, which lost 1 base and 4 bases, there was a span of 12 bases. The CDR3, as DNA: TGTGCCAGCAGCTTAGAGGGTACACCCCCAGATACGCAGTATTTT. The encoded protein is CASSLEGTPPDTQYF. The complete variable domain, with remaining parts taken from reference TRBV7-9 and TRBJ2-3, reads DTGVSQNPRHKITKRGQNVTFRCDPISEHNRLYWYRQTLGQGPEFLTYFQNEAQLEKSRLLSDRFSAERPKGSFSTLEIQRTEQGDSAMYLCASSLEGTPPDTQYFGPGTRLTVL.

The chain carries TRBV13 and TRBJ2-1, with 7 bases identical to TRBD2. The length of the CDR3 is 15 residues. V lost 3 bases, J lost 7 bases, and 9 bases stayed unmatched. Germline V gene data show CDR1 as PRHDT and CDR2 as FYEKMQ (reference sequence). The CDR3 DNA reads TGTGCCAGCAGCTTCCGAGGGAGGGGTTCAAATGAGCAGTTCTTC. Residues: CASSFRGRGSNEQFF.

Comment on this clonotype: Relative to the germline gene, one junction end is altered; a read error may explain this. The chain couples TRBV20-1 to TRBJ2-4, with TRBD2 matching over 8 bases. The CDR3 contains 17 residues. CDR1 is DFQATT, CDR2 SNEGSKA, per germline (reference sequence). The CDR3, as DNA: TGCTGTGCTAGAGTCGTAGAACGGGAGGGTACCAAAAACATTCAGTACTTC. Its translation: CCARVVEREGTKNIQYF.

The chain employs TRBV20-1 and TRBJ2-1, with 14 bases aligning to TRBD2. This CDR3 is 17 amino acids long. The V segment lost 2 bases and the J segment 0 bases; nucleotides outside the gene matches: 3. The germline V gene has CDR1 DFQATT and CDR2 SNEGSKA (reference sequence). The DNA for the CDR3 is TGCAGTGCTAGAAGTGGGACTAGCGGGAGCTCCTACAATGAGCAGTTCTTC. This sequence encodes CSARSGTSGSSYNEQFF.

This clonotype has more than one count but fewer than ten. V gene TRBV28 combines with J gene TRBJ2-6; D call uncertain. Per the germline V gene, CDR1 is MDHEN and CDR2 is SYDVKM. The V gene lost 7 bases and the J gene lost 1 base, with 11 bases spanning the gap. The length of the CDR3 is 15 residues. The CDR3 region is CASNPSGSGANVLTF. In DNA form, the CDR3 reads TGTGCCAGCAACCCAAGTGGATCTGGGGCCAACGTCCTGACTTTC.

The V call is TRBV7-9, the J call TRBJ2-5; D not certain. Trimming pared 2 bases from V and 2 bases from J, leaving 9 bases between. Germline CDR1 reads SEHNR; CDR2 reads FQNEAQ (reference sequence). The CDR3 loop spans 14 amino acids. CDR3 sequence (DNA): TGTGCCAGCAGCTTACTCGGCCTTCAAGAGACCCAGTACTTC. It encodes CASSLLGLQETQYF. The variable domain in full, with the rest retrieved from reference TRBV7-9 and TRBJ2-5, is DTGVSQNPRHKITKRGQNVTFRCDPISEHNRLYWYRQTLGQGPEFLTYFQNEAQLEKSRLLSDRFSAERPKGSFSTLEIQRTEQGDSAMYLCASSLLGLQETQYFGPGTRLLVL.

This clonotype was recorded at least ten times. The V and J genes are TRBV6-5 and TRBJ2-7, with D uncertain. CDR1 is MNHEY and CDR2 is SVGAGI in the germline V gene. The length of the CDR3 is 13 residues. The V end was cut by 2 bases, the J end by 1 base, with 6 bases between. The CDR3 region is CASSYGASYEQYF. CDR3 coding DNA: TGTGCCAGCAGTTACGGAGCATCCTACGAGCAGTACTTC.

This clonotype was recorded a few times. The CDR3 here is CASRALAGGYNEQFF. CDR3 DNA sequence: TGTGCCAGCAGGGCTCTAGCGGGAGGGTACAATGAGCAGTTCTTC. V is TRBV12-3 or TRBV12-4 and J is TRBJ2-1; 12 bases are a match to TRBD2. This CDR3 has 15 residues. V gave up 6 bases and J gave up 4 bases; unmatched junction bases: 4.

Concerning this clonotype itself: Its ends do not fully match the called genes, so a read error is possible. This sequence joins TRBV28 and TRBJ2-1, with D perhaps being TRBD1 or TRBD2 (5 bases each). This CDR3 is 15 amino acids long. The germline CDR1 and CDR2 sequences are MDHEN and SYDVKM. The CDR3 is CASSLGGPPYIEQFF. The CDR3 bases are TGTGCCAGCAGTTTAGGGGGACCGCCCTACATTGAGCAGTTCTTC. Together with reference TRBV28 and TRBJ2-1, the CDR3 gives the full variable domain: DVKVTQSSRYLVKRTGEKVFLECVQDMDHENMFWYRQDPGLGLRLIYFSYDVKMKEKGDIPEGYSVSREKKERFSLILESASTNQTSMYLCASSLGGPPYIEQFFGPGTRLTVL.

The chain employs TRBV5-1 and TRBJ2-1; maybe TRBD1 (6 bases). With 6 bases removed from V and 2 bases from J, the gap between germline ends came to 15 bases. Germline V CDR1 and CDR2: SGHRS, YFSETQ. This CDR3 is 15 amino acids long. The CDR3 DNA reads TGCGCCAGCACCAAGACAGGAACAGCCTACAATGAGCAGTTCTTC. This sequence encodes CASTKTGTAYNEQFF.

The rearrangement uses TRBV6-2 or TRBV6-3 and TRBJ2-1, with unresolved D. The V gene lost 2 bases and the J gene lost 10 bases, with 21 bases spanning the gap. Germline V gives CDR1 MNHEY, CDR2 SVGEGT. The CDR3 extends over 16 amino acids. CDR3 residues: CASSYRSWTLDGEQFF. DNA for the CDR3: TGTGCCAGCAGTTACCGTTCATGGACGCTTGATGGGGAGCAGTTCTTC.

The gene calls are TRBV6-6 and TRBJ2-7; maybe TRBD2 (5 bases). The germline V gene encodes CDR1 MNHNY and CDR2 SVGAGI (reference sequence). The CDR3 has 13 residues. V was shortened by 2 bases and J by 4 bases, with 9 bases between the two germline ends. The CDR3 nucleotides read TGTGCCAGCAGTTACGCGGAGGAGTACGAGCAGTACTTC. Translating it yields CASSYAEEYEQYF.

The chain links TRBV7-9 to TRBJ2-5; D remains ambiguous. CDR1 and CDR2 (germline): SEHNR, FQNEAQ (reference sequence). This CDR3 is built from 12 residues. V lost 11 bases and J 3 bases, leaving 13 bases between the germline ends. The CDR3 spells CAHSVAEETQYF. CDR3 DNA sequence: TGTGCCCACAGTGTGGCTGAAGAGACCCAGTACTTC.

The rearrangement joins TRBV11-2 to TRBJ2-7; perhaps TRBD1 as D (5 bases). Trimming shortened V by 6 bases and J by 0 bases, and 15 bases separated the two germline ends. The length of the CDR3 is 15 residues. Germline CDR1 reads SGHAT; CDR2 reads FQNNGV. CDR3 sequence (DNA): TGTGCCAGCAGATCCTTGACAGTGAGCTCCTACGAGCAGTACTTC. Its protein is CASRSLTVSSYEQYF. The variable domain in full, with the rest retrieved from reference TRBV11-2 and TRBJ2-7, is EAGVAQSPRYKIIEKRQSVAFWCNPISGHATLYWYQQILGQGPKLLIQFQNNGVVDDSQLPKDRFSAERLKGVDSTLKIQPAKLEDSAVYLCASRSLTVSSYEQYFGPGTRLTVT.

V is TRBV24-1 and J is TRBJ2-3; D may be TRBD1 (5 bases). CDR1 is KGHDR and CDR2 is SFDVKD in the germline V gene. This CDR3 contains 13 residues. Trimming pared 9 bases from V and 3 bases from J, leaving 12 bases between. The CDR3 here is CATGADNTDTQYF. Here the CDR3 DNA reads TGTGCCACCGGGGCGGACAATACAGATACGCAGTATTTT.